This T cell receptor beta chain was identified in a study of blood T cell repertoires in COVID-19. With 5 bases clipped from V and 4 bases from J, the junction kept 3 bases outside the gene matches. Germline CDR1 is LNHDA and CDR2 is SQIVND (reference sequence). The CDR3 contains 13 residues. Measured with immunoSEQ multiplex PCR; TCRdb has only the in-frame clones, and not every one. The repertoire holds approximately 90,000 clones, with roughly 77% as singletons. Sequencing used peripheral blood. This sequence joins TRBV19 and TRBJ2-5, with 8 bases identical to TRBD1. The receptor's source is a human donor in a cohort sampled during active COVID-19. The CDR3 reads CASSPDRGETQYF. The CDR3 DNA reads TGTGCCAGTAGTCCCGACAGGGGAGAGACCCAGTACTTC.